The source of this T cell receptor (beta chain) is a study of blood T cell repertoires in COVID-19. The protocol was immunoSEQ multiplex PCR, while the TCRdb copy is restricted to in-frame clones and leaves out a portion. In the table there are about 49,000 clones, more than 85% of which are singletons. The germline V gene encodes CDR1 MDHEN and CDR2 SYDVKM. V gave up 6 bases and J gave up 3 bases; unmatched junction bases: 10. There are 16 residues in the CDR3. The chain couples TRBV28 to TRBJ2-4, with TRBD2 identical over 8 bases. This receptor was obtained from a man aged 35-49 years with active COVID-19. Specimen: peripheral blood. The CDR3 DNA follows: TGTGCCAGCAGCCTGCGGGGGCGGGAGGTCAAAAACATTCAGTACTTC. Residues: CASSLRGREVKNIQYF.